This paragraph reports one T cell receptor beta chain. Its target is not known. CDR1 is MNHNS and CDR2 is SASEGT in the germline V gene. This CDR3 has 16 amino acids. Trimming cost V 3 bases and J 4 bases; bases outside gene matches: 5. This sample is drawn from a study of shared clonotypes between healthy human individuals. Study-wide points: Tissue TCR repertoires likely differ from these blood-only repertoires.

Libraries were prepared by immunoSEQ multiplex PCR; TCRdb keeps only in-frame clonotypes and omits some of them. The sample has roughly 2,000,000 clones, 80% to 95% seen once. Naive-designated CD8 cells lacked CD45RO, were positively enriched for CCR7, and omitted terminally differentiated effector memory CD45RA+ cells. The sequence was collected from a man aged 18 to 30 in good health. Some clones in this sample may be carry-over from other donors' samples. The genes are TRBV6-1 and TRBJ2-3; TRBD2 matches at 12 bases. Sequencing used naive CD8+ T cells from PBMCs. CDR3 DNA: TGTGCCAGCAGTGACCTAGCGGGAGGGCCCGCAGATACGCAGTATTTT. Translated, it gives CASSDLAGGPADTQYF.